This TCR beta chain stems from a study of blood T cells in healthy people across ages. Study-level points and caveats: Long-lived donors had more naive CD4+ cells and higher diversity than aged donors. Diversity was estimated from one million T cells, and these estimates were considered underestimates.

Remarks on this clonotype: What it binds is not known.

Each sample had at least 7 million PBMCs isolated. The second PCR ran 7 to 11 cycles with a sample-barcoded 5' primer and J-beta primers. TCRdb itself ran the 5' RACE reads through MiXCR, one entry per CDR3 protein. The sample has approximately 1,700,000 distinct CDR3 sequences, about two fifths seen once. Input material: blood. The clonotype comes from a human donor in good health.

CDR3 coding DNA: TGTGCCAGCAGCTTAGTGCTTTCGGGGATGGAGACCCAGTACTTC. Protein sequence: CASSLVLSGMETQYF. The chain carries TRBV11-2 and TRBJ2-5; D might be TRBD2 (5 bases). This CDR3 contains 15 residues. Between the trimmed V and J ends, which lost 1 base and 5 bases, there was a span of 14 bases. Germline CDR1 is SGHAT and CDR2 is FQNNGV.